Each of the 2 T cell receptor beta chains below was sequenced from the same sample in a study of blood T cell repertoires in COVID-19. Using immunoSEQ multiplex PCR, the repertoire was profiled, and TCRdb retains in-frame clones only, with some absent. The sample comprises over 200,000 clones, 90% to 95% of which are singletons, and 1.2% rests with the top ten. Sequencing was done on a sample of PBMCs or T cells enriched from blood (not recorded which). Every receptor here comes from a human donor in a cohort exposed to, infected with or recovered from COVID-19 (not recorded which). The donor label of this sample is uncertain.

V and J are TRBV6-4 and TRBJ2-1, with a weak D call TRBD2 (6 bases). V shed 3 bases and J shed 0 bases, with 18 bases lying between them. CDR1 and CDR2 (germline): MRHNA, SNTAGT. This CDR3 is 18 amino acids long. DNA for the CDR3: TGTGCCAGCAGTGATCACGGCGGGGCGTTCGCCTCCTACAATGAGCAGTTCTTC. Residues: CASSDHGGAFASYNEQFF.

This clone was observed a single time. The gene calls are TRBV3-1 (or the pseudogene TRBV3-2) and TRBJ1-2; D unclear. Trimming left V 8 bases short and J 1 base short, with 17 bases between. The CDR3 is 15 residues long. CDR1 is LGHDT and CDR2 is YNNKEL in the germline V gene (reference sequence). CDR3 in DNA: TGTGCCAGCGCCGGCACGGAGCACCTTAACTATGGCTACACCTTC. Translation gives CASAGTEHLNYGYTF.